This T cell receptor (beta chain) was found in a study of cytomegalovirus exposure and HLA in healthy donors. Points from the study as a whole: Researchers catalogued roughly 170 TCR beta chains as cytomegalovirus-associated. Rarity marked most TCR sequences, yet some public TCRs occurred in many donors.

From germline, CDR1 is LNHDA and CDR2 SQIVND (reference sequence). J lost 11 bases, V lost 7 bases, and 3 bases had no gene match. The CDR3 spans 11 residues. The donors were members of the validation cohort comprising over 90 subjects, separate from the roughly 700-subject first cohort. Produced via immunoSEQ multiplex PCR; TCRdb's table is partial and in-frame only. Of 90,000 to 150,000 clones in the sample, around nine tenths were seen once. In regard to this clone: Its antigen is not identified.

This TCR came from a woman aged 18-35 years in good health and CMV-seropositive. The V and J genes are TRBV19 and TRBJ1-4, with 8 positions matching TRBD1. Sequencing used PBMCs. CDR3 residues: CASIYRGKLFF. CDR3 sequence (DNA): TGTGCCAGTATCTACAGGGGGAAACTGTTTTTT.